This record looks at one TCR beta chain sequence and its context. Clones were sequenced by immunoSEQ multiplex PCR, and TCRdb holds only the in-frame ones, with some missing. This repertoire shows 90,000 to 95,000 clones, approximately 92% found once; its top ten account for about 4.5%. This sample was taken from a study of T cell changes during pregnancy in multiple sclerosis. The sequenced sample was peripheral blood, obtained in the first trimester of pregnancy. This TCR was sampled from a female donor with multiple sclerosis, enrolled in a pregnancy study.

DNA for the CDR3: TGTGCCAGCTCACCACTGACAGGGGATGGCTACACCTTC. Protein sequence: CASSPLTGDGYTF. This chain links TRBV18 with TRBJ1-2; 8 nucleotides match TRBD1. Trimming cost V 1 base and J 6 bases; bases outside gene matches: 1. Per germline, CDR1 KGHSH and CDR2 LQKENI. The CDR3 covers 13 residues.